This T cell receptor (beta chain) was captured by sequencing in a study of Ad26.COV2.S vaccination and SARS-CoV-2 variants (dated by TCRdb to about 2021). Turning to the overall study: The specificity and breadth of SARS-CoV-2-reactive T cell receptors after Ad26.COV2.S vaccination were assessed by TCRbeta repertoire sequencing. The TCR-sequenced set comprised approximately 32 samples: around 20 Ad26.COV2.S vaccine recipients, 5 placebo recipients and 8 SARS-CoV-2 convalescent individuals. Broad study findings and their caveats: Non-spike TCR breadth was comparable between vaccine and placebo recipients, consistent with the vaccine containing only spike. The authors noted that the TCR breadth and depth analyses may have underestimated total T cell responses. After vaccination, spike-specific CD8+ and CD4+ T cell responses were reported to show substantial breadth. Compared with placebo recipients, Ad26.COV2.S recipients showed higher spike-specific TCR breadth (P = 0.0014).

Notes on this clone: Its target antigen remains unknown. Base qualities are not recorded, but no much larger clone differs from it by a single base.

Explained via the paper, the time point label denotes: individuals recovered from natural SARS-CoV-2 infection. The CDR3 runs 15 amino acids, cysteine and phenylalanine included. This entry keeps only the CDR3 DNA: 45 bases, framed from base 1. Relative to germline, V is missing 4 bases and J is missing 7 bases, with 9 bases of the junction outside any gene match. CDR1 and CDR2, per the germline V gene (reference sequence), are MNHEY and SMNVEV. The immunoSEQ Assay was the method used to sequence TCRbeta CDR3 regions. After extraction, genomic DNA underwent amplification by bias-controlled multiplex PCR, followed by high-throughput sequencing. Per the original workflow: To quantify the absolute abundance of each unique TCRbeta CDR3 region, sequences were collapsed and filtered. T cell fraction was estimated by normalization of TCRbeta template counts to usable DNA, with usable DNA being measured through amplification of reference genes present in all nucleated cells. Repertoire TCRs were annotated as SARS-CoV-2-specific when V gene, CDR3 amino acid sequence and J gene were exactly matched to a known reactive TCR set. The reference SARS-CoV-2 TCR set was obtained from MIRA and was filtered for enrichment in COVID-19-positive ImmuneCODE repertoires, whereby public or cross-reactive TCRs were removed. Based on the MIRA antigens, annotated TCRs were further analysed at the level of specific ORF or position within ORF. Depth was the summed frequency of annotated unique rearrangements, while breadth was defined as annotated unique rearrangements over total unique productive rearrangements. TCR breadth was compared between groups using two-sided Wilcoxon rank-sum tests. Not all clones reach the TCRdb copy of this immuneACCESS table, which keeps in-frame sequences only. Checked studies attribute under half of the gap to unresolved V genes and leave the rest unexplained. V and J calls and clone size follow that table, whereas D and trimming were derived from the DNA. Present in this sample are approximately 97,000 clones, roughly 75% of which were seen just once. In total, the top ten clones hold around 16% of the sample.

The clonotype was recovered from a human donor who had recovered from COVID-19. This receptor chain uses TRBV27 and TRBJ1-2; 10 bases in the junction line up with TRBD1. Sequencing used peripheral blood, obtained after recovery from COVID-19. CDR3 protein: CASSSPDRGVFGYTF. DNA sequence: TGTGCCAGCAGTTCCCCGGACAGGGGGGTTTTTGGCTACACCTTC.